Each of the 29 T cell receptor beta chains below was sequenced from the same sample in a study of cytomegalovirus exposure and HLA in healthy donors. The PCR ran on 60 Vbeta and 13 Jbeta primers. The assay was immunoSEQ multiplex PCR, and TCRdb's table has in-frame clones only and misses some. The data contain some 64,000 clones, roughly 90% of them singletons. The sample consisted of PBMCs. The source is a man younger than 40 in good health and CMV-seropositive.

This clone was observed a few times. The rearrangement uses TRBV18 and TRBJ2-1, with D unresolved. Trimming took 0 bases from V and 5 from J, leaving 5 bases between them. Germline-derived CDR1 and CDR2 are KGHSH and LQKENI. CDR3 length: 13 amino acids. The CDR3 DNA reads TGTGCCAGCTCACCACCGTCAGACAATGAGCAGTTCTTC. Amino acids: CASSPPSDNEQFF.

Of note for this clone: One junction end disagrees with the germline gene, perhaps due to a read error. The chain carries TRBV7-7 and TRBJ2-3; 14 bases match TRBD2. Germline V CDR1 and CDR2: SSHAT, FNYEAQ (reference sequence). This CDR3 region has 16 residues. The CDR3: CASSSGLAGGLDTQYF. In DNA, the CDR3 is TGTGCTAGCAGCTCCGGACTAGCGGGAGGCCTAGATACGCAGTATTTT. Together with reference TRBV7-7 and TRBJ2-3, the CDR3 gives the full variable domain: GAGVSQSPRYKVTKRGQDVTLRCDPISSHATLYWYQQALGQGPEFLTYFNYEAQPDKSGLPSDRFSAERPEGSISTLTIQRTEQRDSAMYRCASSSGLAGGLDTQYFGPGTRLTVL.

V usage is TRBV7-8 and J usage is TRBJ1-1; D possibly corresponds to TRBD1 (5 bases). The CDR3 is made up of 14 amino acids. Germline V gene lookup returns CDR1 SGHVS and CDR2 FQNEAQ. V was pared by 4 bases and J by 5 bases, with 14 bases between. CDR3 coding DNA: TGTGCCAGCAGCTCTCGCGGGGGAAGTACTGAAGCTTTCTTT. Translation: CASSSRGGSTEAFF.

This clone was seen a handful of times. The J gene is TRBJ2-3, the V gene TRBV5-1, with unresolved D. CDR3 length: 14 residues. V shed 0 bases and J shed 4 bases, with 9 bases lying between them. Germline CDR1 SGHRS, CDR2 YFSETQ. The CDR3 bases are TGCGCCAGCAGCTTGGCCCGGGTTGCAGATACGCAGTATTTT. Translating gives CASSLARVADTQYF.

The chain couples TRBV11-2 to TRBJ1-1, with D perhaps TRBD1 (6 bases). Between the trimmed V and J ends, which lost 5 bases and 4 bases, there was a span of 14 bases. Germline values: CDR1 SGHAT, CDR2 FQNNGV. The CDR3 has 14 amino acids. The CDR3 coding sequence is TGTGCCAGCAGCCTCTTCGTAGGGGGCACTGAAGCTTTCTTT. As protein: CASSLFVGGTEAFF.

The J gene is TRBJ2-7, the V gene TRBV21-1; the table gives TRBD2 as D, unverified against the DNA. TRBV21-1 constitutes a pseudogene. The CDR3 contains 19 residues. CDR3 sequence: CASSNISTSGRGGSYEQYF. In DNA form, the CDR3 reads TGTGCCAGCAGCAATATTTCTACTAGCGGGAGGGGCGGGTCCTACGAGCAGTACTTC.

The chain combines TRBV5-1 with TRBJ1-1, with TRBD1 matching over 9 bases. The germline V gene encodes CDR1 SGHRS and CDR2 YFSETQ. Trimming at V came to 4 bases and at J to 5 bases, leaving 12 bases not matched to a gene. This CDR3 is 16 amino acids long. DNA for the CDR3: TGCGCCAGCAGCCGATACCGGGACAGGGAAAAAACTGAAGCTTTCTTT. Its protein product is CASSRYRDREKTEAFF. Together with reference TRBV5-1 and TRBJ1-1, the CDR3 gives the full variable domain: KAGVTQTPRYLIKTRGQQVTLSCSPISGHRSVSWYQQTPGQGLQFLFEYFSETQRNKGNFPGRFSGRQFSNSRSEMNVSTLELGDSALYLCASSRYRDREKTEAFFGQGTRLTVV.

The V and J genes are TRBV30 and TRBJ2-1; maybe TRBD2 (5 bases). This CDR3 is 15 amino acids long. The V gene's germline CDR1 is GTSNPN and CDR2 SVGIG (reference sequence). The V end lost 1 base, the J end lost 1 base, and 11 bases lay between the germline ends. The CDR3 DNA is TGTGCCTGGAGTGCGGACTCCGATTCCTACAATGAGCAGTTCTTC. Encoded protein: CAWSADSDSYNEQFF.

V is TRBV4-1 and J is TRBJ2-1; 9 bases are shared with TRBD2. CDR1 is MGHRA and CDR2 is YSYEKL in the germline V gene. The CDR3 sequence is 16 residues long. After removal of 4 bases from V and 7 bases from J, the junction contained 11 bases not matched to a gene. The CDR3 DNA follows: TGCGCCAGCAGCCCGGGCGGCGGGAGGGCCGGGAATGAGCAGTTCTTC. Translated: CASSPGGGRAGNEQFF.

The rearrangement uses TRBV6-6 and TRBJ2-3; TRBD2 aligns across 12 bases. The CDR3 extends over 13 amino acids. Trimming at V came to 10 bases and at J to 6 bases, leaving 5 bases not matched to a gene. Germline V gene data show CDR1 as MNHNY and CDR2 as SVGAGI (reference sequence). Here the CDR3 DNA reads TGTGCCACAAGGACTAGCGGGACGGATACGCAGTATTTT. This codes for CATRTSGTDTQYF.

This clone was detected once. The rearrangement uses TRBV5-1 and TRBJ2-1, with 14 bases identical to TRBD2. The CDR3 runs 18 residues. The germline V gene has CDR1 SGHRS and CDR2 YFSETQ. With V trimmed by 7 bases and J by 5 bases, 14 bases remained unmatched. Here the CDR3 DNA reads TGCGCCAGCGCAGGAGGACTAGCGGGAGGTGCCGCGGACAATGAGCAGTTCTTC. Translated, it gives CASAGGLAGGAADNEQFF.

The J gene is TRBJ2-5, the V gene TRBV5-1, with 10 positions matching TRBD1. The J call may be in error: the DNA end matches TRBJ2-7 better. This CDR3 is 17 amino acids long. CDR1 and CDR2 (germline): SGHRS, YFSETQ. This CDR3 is CASSHRPPTGGAYEQYF. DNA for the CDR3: TGCGCCAGCAGCCACCGCCCGCCGACAGGGGGCGCGTACGAGCAGTACTTC.

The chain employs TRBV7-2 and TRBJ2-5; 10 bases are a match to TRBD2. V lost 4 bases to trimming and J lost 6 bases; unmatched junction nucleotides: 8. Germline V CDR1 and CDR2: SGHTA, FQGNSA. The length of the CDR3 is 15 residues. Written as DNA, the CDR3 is TGTGCCAGCAGCTCTTCTAGCGGGAGAGGGCAGACCCAGTACTTC. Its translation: CASSSSSGRGQTQYF.

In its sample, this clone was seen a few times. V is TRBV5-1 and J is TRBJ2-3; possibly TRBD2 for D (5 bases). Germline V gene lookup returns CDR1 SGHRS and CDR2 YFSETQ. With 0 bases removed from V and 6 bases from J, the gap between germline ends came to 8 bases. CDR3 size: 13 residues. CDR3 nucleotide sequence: TGCGCCAGCAGCTTGGCCAGAGGGGATACGCAGTATTTT. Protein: CASSLARGDTQYF.

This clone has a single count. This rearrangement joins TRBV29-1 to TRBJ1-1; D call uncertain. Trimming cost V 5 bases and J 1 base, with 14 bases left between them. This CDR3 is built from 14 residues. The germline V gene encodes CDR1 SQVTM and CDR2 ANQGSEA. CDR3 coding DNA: TGCAGCGTTTTTGATCCCGCGGCGAACACTGAAGCTTTCTTT. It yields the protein CSVFDPAANTEAFF. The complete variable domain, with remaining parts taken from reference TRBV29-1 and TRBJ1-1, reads SAVISQKPSRDICQRGTSLTIQCQVDSQVTMMFWYRQQPGQSLTLIATANQGSEATYESGFVIDKFPISRPNLTFSTLTVSNMSPEDSSIYLCSVFDPAANTEAFFGQGTRLTVV.

The CDR3 here is CASGLVLGREPETQYF. The CDR3 DNA is TGTGCTAGTGGTTTGGTATTAGGGAGGGAGCCAGAGACCCAGTACTTC. The genes are TRBV12-5 and TRBJ2-5, with 7 bases lining up with TRBD2. CDR1 is LGHNT and CDR2 is FRNRAP in the germline V gene. Trimming at V came to 0 bases and at J to 4 bases, leaving 8 bases not matched to a gene. CDR3 length equals 16 residues.

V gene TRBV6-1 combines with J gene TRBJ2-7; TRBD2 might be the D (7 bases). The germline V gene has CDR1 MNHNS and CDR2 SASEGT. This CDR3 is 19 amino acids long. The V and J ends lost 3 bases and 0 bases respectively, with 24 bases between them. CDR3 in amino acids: CASSDFPRQGGGFSYEQYF. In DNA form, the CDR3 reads TGTGCCAGCAGTGATTTTCCACGACAAGGGGGAGGGTTCTCCTACGAGCAGTACTTC.

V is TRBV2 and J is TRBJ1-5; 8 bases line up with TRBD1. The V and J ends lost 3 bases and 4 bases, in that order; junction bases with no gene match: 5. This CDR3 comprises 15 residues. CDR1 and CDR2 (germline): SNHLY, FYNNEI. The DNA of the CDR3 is TGTGCCAGCAGTGATAGGGACAGGCCGAATCAGCCCCAGCATTTT. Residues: CASSDRDRPNQPQHF.

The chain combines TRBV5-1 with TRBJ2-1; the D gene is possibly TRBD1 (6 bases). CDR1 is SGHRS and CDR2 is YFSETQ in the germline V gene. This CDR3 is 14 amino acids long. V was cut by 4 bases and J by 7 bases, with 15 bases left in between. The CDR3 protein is CASSPGHGGNEQFF. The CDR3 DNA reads TGCGCCAGCAGCCCGGGACACGGCGGGAATGAGCAGTTCTTC.

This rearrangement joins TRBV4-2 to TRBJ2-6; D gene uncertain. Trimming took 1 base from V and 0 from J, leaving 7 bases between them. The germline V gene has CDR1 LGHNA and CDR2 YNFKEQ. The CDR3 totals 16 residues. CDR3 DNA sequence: TGTGCCAGCAGCCAAGGACGCGGCTCTGGGGCCAACGTCCTGACTTTC. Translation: CASSQGRGSGANVLTF.

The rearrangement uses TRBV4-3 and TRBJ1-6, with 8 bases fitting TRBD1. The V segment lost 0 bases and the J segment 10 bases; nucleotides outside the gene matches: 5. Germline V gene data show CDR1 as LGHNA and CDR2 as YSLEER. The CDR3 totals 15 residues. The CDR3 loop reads CASSQEQGEESPLHF. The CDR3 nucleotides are TGCGCCAGCAGCCAAGAACAGGGGGAAGAGTCACCCCTCCACTTT.

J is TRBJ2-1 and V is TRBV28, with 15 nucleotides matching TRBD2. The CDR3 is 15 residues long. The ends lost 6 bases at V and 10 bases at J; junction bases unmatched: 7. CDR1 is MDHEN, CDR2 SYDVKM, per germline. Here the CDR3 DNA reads TGTGCCAGCAGACCCGGGACTAGCGGGAGGAACGAGCAGTTCTTC. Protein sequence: CASRPGTSGRNEQFF.

The CDR3 DNA sequence: TGTGCCAGCAGCCAAGGACCTAGAGAAAACTACGAGCAGTACTTC. It translates to CASSQGPRENYEQYF. The rearrangement links TRBV4-2 to TRBJ2-7; D is ambiguous. Trimming took 1 base from V and 3 from J, leaving 13 bases between them. This CDR3 has 15 residues. The germline gives CDR1 LGHNA, CDR2 YNFKEQ.

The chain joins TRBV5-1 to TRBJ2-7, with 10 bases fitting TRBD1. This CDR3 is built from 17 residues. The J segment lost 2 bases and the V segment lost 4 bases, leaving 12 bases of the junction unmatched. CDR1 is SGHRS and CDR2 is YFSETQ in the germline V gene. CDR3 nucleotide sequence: TGCGCCAGCAGCGCGGATTCGGCCGGGACAGGGGCCTACGAGCAGTACTTC. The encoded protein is CASSADSAGTGAYEQYF.

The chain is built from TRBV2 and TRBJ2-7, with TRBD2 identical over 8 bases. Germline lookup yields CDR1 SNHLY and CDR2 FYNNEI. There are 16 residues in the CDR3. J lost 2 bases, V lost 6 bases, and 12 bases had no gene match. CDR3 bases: TGTGCCAGCAGACTTAGACCGGGACTAGGGCCCTACGAGCAGTACTTC. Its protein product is CASRLRPGLGPYEQYF.

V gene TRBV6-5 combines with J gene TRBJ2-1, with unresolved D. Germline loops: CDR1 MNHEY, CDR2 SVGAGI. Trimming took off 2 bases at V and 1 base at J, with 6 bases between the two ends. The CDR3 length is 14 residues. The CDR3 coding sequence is TGTGCCAGCAGTTACGCGGAGTCCTACAATGAGCAGTTCTTC. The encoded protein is CASSYAESYNEQFF.

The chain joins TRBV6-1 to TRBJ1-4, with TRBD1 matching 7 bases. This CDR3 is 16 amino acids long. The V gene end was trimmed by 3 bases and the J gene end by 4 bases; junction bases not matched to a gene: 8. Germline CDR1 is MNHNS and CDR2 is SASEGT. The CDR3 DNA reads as TGTGCCAGCAGTGAGACCTGGGACAGTAGTAATGAAAAACTGTTTTTT. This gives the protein CASSETWDSSNEKLFF.

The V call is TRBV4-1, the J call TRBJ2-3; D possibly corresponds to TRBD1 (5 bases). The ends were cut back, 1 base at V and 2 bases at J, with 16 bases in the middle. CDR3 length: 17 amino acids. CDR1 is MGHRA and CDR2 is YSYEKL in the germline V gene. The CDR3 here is CASSQAHTTEDTDTQYF. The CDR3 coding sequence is TGCGCCAGCAGCCAAGCACATACGACAGAGGACACAGATACGCAGTATTTT.

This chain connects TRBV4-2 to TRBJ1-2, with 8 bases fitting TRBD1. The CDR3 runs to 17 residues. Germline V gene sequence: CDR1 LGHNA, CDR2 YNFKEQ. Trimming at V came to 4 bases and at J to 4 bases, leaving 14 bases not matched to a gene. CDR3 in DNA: TGTGCCAGCAGCCGACCAACGGCAGGACAGGGCACCTATGGCTACACCTTC. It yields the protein CASSRPTAGQGTYGYTF.